This T cell receptor beta chain stems from a study of blood T cell repertoires in COVID-19. Across the study: COVID-19 samples collected from the United States, Italy and Spain covered acute and convalescent phases.

The V gene's germline CDR1 is SSHAT and CDR2 FNYEAQ (reference sequence). The CDR3 contains 15 residues. Between the trimmed V and J ends, which lost 1 base and 4 bases, there was a span of 10 bases. The method was immunoSEQ multiplex PCR; TCRdb's version includes in-frame clones alone and lacks a portion of them. Among some 390,000 clones, around 87% were seen once, and the ten largest hold about 2.3%. The chain recombines TRBV7-7 with TRBJ1-4, with D perhaps matching TRBD1 (5 bases). The sample consisted of peripheral blood. The receptor was isolated from a woman aged 60-75 years with COVID-19, enrolled during active disease. The CDR3 reads CASSLGGGINEKLFF. The CDR3 DNA is TGTGCCAGCAGCTTAGGGGGCGGAATTAATGAAAAACTGTTTTTT.